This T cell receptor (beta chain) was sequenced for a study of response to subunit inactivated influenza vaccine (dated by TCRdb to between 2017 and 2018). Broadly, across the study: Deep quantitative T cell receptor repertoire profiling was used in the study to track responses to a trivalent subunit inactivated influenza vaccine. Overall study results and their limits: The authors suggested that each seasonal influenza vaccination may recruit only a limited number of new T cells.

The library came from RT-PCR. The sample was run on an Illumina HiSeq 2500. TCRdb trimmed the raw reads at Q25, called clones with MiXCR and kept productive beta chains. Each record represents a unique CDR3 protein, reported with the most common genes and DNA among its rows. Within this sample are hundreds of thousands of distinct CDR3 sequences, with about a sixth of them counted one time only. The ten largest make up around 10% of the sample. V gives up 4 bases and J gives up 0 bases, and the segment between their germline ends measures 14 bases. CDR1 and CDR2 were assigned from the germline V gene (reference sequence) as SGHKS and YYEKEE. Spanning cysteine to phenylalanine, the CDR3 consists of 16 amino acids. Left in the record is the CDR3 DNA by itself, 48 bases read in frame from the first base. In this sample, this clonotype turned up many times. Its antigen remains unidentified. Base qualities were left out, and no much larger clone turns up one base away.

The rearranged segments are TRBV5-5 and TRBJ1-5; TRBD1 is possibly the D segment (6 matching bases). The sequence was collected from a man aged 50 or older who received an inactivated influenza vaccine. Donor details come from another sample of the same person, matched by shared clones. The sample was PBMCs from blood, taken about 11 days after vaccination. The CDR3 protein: CASSPIGGDSNQPQHF. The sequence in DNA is TGTGCCAGCAGCCCCATAGGGGGGGATAGCAATCAGCCCCAGCATTTT.